These 27 T cell receptor beta chains came from one sample sequenced in a study of Ad26.COV2.S vaccination and SARS-CoV-2 variants. Specified treatment: about 20 received Ad26.COV2.S at low or high dose, single or two shots; 5 received placebo; per-sample allocation not given. It was on day 63 after the first vaccine or placebo injection that samples were taken. This table comes from immunoSEQ multiplex PCR, and its TCRdb copy is limited to in-frame clones, with some not included. The sample consists of some 390,000 clones, around 85% of them appearing once. Here the sequenced sample was peripheral blood, taken in a trial of Ad26.COV2.S vaccine versus placebo. Receptors originate from a person aged 18-65 years who received the Ad26.COV2.S COVID-19 vaccine or a placebo.

The rearrangement links TRBV4-1 to TRBJ1-4; 7 nucleotides align to TRBD1. Germline V gene data show CDR1 as MGHRA and CDR2 as YSYEKL. The CDR3 has 14 residues. Losses at the gene ends were 5 bases for V and 6 bases for J; bases not matched to a gene: 6. The CDR3 nucleotides are TGCGCCAGCAGCTCCCGGGACAGCCATGAAAAACTGTTTTTT. Amino acid sequence: CASSSRDSHEKLFF.

This chain uses TRBV4-1 with TRBJ2-1, with D perhaps given as TRBD1 or TRBD2 (6 bases each). CDR1 is MGHRA and CDR2 is YSYEKL in the germline V gene. The CDR3 is 15 residues long. V was trimmed by 1 base and J by 9 bases, leaving 16 bases between them. The CDR3 protein is CASSQAGVGGLEQFF. The CDR3 DNA reads as TGCGCCAGCAGCCAAGCTGGGGTCGGGGGCCTTGAGCAGTTCTTC.

V is TRBV24-1 and J is TRBJ1-6; D not resolved. The CDR3 runs to 14 residues. V lost 7 bases, J lost 13 bases, and 19 bases lay in between. Germline V gene data show CDR1 as KGHDR and CDR2 as SFDVKD. CDR3 protein: CATSTDEMGYPLHF. CDR3 nucleotides: TGTGCCACCAGCACAGACGAAATGGGGTATCCCCTCCACTTT.

The chain carries TRBV12-3 or TRBV12-4 and TRBJ2-1; D may be TRBD1 (5 bases). There are 12 residues in the CDR3. Trimming pared 9 bases from V and 5 bases from J, leaving 11 bases between. CDR3 coding DNA: TGTGCCAGTACCAAGGGGAACAATGAGCAGTTCTTC. Its protein product is CASTKGNNEQFF.

The gene calls are TRBV6-2 or TRBV6-3 and TRBJ1-5; D is perhaps TRBD1 (6 bases). The CDR3 loop spans 15 amino acids. Germline values: CDR1 MNHEY, CDR2 SVGEGT. V gave up 0 bases and J gave up 7 bases, with 13 bases separating them. The CDR3 DNA reads TGTGCCAGCAGTTACTCGCAGGGGAGTCGACAGCCCCAGCATTTT. Translation gives CASSYSQGSRQPQHF.

This chain links TRBV29-1 with TRBJ2-7; 10 bases align to TRBD2. Germline values: CDR1 SQVTM, CDR2 ANQGSEA. The CDR3 loop spans 15 amino acids. V was clipped by 5 bases and J by 0 bases; unmatched bases: 7. In DNA form, the CDR3 reads TGCAGCGTTTTGAAACTAGCGGGGACCTCCTACGAGCAGTACTTC. Translating it yields CSVLKLAGTSYEQYF.

The CDR3 sequence: CASSSRGDREERGYTF. Written as DNA, the CDR3 is TGTGCCAGCAGCTCACGGGGGGACAGGGAAGAGAGGGGCTACACCTTC. This sequence joins TRBV7-2 and TRBJ1-2, with 9 bases aligning to TRBD1. Trimming removed 4 bases from V and 8 bases from J; junction bases left unmatched: 14. The germline gives CDR1 SGHTA, CDR2 FQGNSA. The CDR3 covers 16 residues.

The table lists this clone with a count of one. V and J are TRBV5-1 and TRBJ2-2; D call uncertain. Trimming stripped 4 bases from V and 0 bases from J, with 16 bases between. CDR1 is SGHRS, CDR2 YFSETQ, per germline. There are 17 residues in the CDR3. The CDR3 sequence: CASSTKTRSANTGELFF. CDR3 in DNA: TGCGCCAGCAGCACCAAGACACGATCCGCGAACACCGGGGAGCTGTTTTTT. The full variable domain, completed using reference TRBV5-1 and TRBJ2-2, is KAGVTQTPRYLIKTRGQQVTLSCSPISGHRSVSWYQQTPGQGLQFLFEYFSETQRNKGNFPGRFSGRQFSNSRSEMNVSTLELGDSALYLCASSTKTRSANTGELFFGEGSRLTVL.

V gene TRBV20-1 combines with J gene TRBJ2-7; no clear D. The CDR3 sequence is 10 residues long. Germline CDR1 and CDR2: DFQATT and SNEGSKA (reference sequence). V was shortened by 6 bases and J by 3 bases, with 6 bases between the two germline ends. The CDR3: CSAQNYEQYF. The CDR3 nucleotides read TGCAGTGCCCAGAACTACGAGCAGTACTTC.

The chain couples TRBV19 to TRBJ1-2; 10 nucleotides align to TRBD1. Germline trimming cut 3 bases from V and 6 bases from J; bases unmatched to any gene: 4. The CDR3 extends over 14 amino acids. CDR1 LNHDA and CDR2 SQIVND come from the germline V gene (reference sequence). This CDR3 reads CASSILDRGNGYTF. The CDR3 DNA reads as TGTGCCAGTAGTATCCTGGACAGGGGGAATGGCTACACCTTC.

The chain couples TRBV5-1 to TRBJ1-2; no reliable D call. The CDR3 runs 13 residues. The V gene's germline CDR1 is SGHRS and CDR2 YFSETQ. Trimming removed 0 bases at V and 6 bases at J, with 9 bases between. The CDR3 sequence: CASSLGDVHGYTF. The CDR3 DNA reads as TGCGCCAGCAGCTTGGGGGATGTTCATGGCTACACCTTC.

The CDR3 is CASSPGTETMNEQYF. For the CDR3, the DNA is TGTGCCAGCAGCCCCGGGACGGAGACTATGAACGAGCAGTACTTC. The V and J genes are TRBV5-6 and TRBJ2-7, with D perhaps assigned TRBD1 or TRBD2 (5 bases each). V was clipped by 4 bases and J by 5 bases, with 19 bases between them. From germline, CDR1 is SGHDT and CDR2 YYEEEE. The CDR3 contains 15 residues.

The CDR3 is CASSVGTGGYYEQYF. In nucleotides, the CDR3 is TGCGCCAGCAGCGTCGGGACAGGGGGTTACTACGAGCAGTACTTC. This chain links TRBV5-1 with TRBJ2-7; 11 bases line up with TRBD1. This CDR3 is built from 15 residues. Germline CDR1 is SGHRS and CDR2 is YFSETQ. The trim removed 4 bases at V and 3 bases at J, leaving 6 bases unmatched.

The chain recombines TRBV27 with TRBJ2-7; TRBD1 agrees at 11 bases. CDR1 is MNHEY, CDR2 SMNVEV, per germline (reference sequence). The CDR3 consists of 18 residues. The J segment lost 4 bases and the V segment lost 0 bases, leaving 11 bases of the junction unmatched. DNA of the CDR3: TGTGCCAGCAGTTTATCAGGACAGGGGGCGGGGCCCATATACGAGCAGTACTTC. The encoded protein is CASSLSGQGAGPIYEQYF.

The rearrangement uses TRBV5-6 and TRBJ2-1; D remains ambiguous. The V gene's germline CDR1 is SGHDT and CDR2 YYEEEE. The CDR3 totals 12 residues. V was shortened by 2 bases and J by 4 bases, with 4 bases between the two germline ends. As DNA, the CDR3 is TGTGCCAGCAGCTTAGAGTACAATGAGCAGTTCTTC. Translation gives CASSLEYNEQFF. Full variable domain (outside the CDR3, taken from reference TRBV5-6 and TRBJ2-1): DAGVTQSPTHLIKTRGQQVTLRCSPKSGHDTVSWYQQALGQGPQFIFQYYEEEERQRGNFPDRFSGHQFPNYSSELNVNALLLGDSALYLCASSLEYNEQFFGPGTRLTVL.

With regard to this clone: An end of the junction differs from the germline gene, which may be a read error. V is TRBV2 and J is TRBJ2-1; 8 bases are a match to TRBD2. Germline values: CDR1 SNHLY, CDR2 FYNNEI. The CDR3 has 14 amino acids. The CDR3 is CASRERGGYNEQFF. CDR3 in DNA: TGTGCCAGCCGTGAACGGGGGGGGTACAATGAGCAGTTCTTC.

This sequence joins TRBV20-1 and TRBJ1-1; D not resolved. Deletions cut 2 bases from V and 1 base from J, with 2 bases between. In germline, CDR1 is DFQATT, CDR2 SNEGSKA (reference sequence). The CDR3 totals 11 residues. CDR3: CSARPNTEAFF. DNA for the CDR3: TGCAGTGCTAGACCGAACACTGAAGCTTTCTTT.

DNA for the CDR3: TGTGCCAGTAGCCTTACTTCGGGGGGTGAGAACTATGGCTACACCTTC. Translating gives CASSLTSGGENYGYTF. V gene TRBV19 combines with J gene TRBJ1-2; D is perhaps TRBD1 (5 bases). The CDR3 contains 16 residues. Germline V lookup: CDR1 LNHDA, CDR2 SQIVND (reference sequence). Trimming cost V 6 bases and J 2 bases, with 19 bases left between them.

This chain joins TRBV7-8 and TRBJ2-7; 7 nucleotides align to TRBD1. Germline lookup yields CDR1 SGHVS and CDR2 FQNEAQ. The CDR3 is made up of 14 amino acids. J was trimmed by 4 bases and V by 0 bases; bases with no gene match: 3. Here the CDR3 reads CASSLAGTAYEQYF. CDR3 nucleotides: TGTGCCAGCAGCTTAGCGGGGACAGCATACGAGCAGTACTTC.

This chain links TRBV9 with TRBJ1-4; D is unresolved. CDR1 and CDR2 from the germline V gene are SGDLS and YYNGEE. V was cut by 2 bases and J by 8 bases, with 10 bases left in between. This CDR3 is built from 13 residues. CDR3 DNA sequence: TGTGCCAGCAGCGTTTCTCCTGGGGAAAAACTGTTTTTT. Translation gives CASSVSPGEKLFF.

This clone was counted between two and nine times. The chain links TRBV10-1 to TRBJ1-6; the D gene is possibly TRBD1 (6 bases). Germline lookup yields CDR1 WNHNN and CDR2 SYGVQD (reference sequence). The CDR3 is made up of 13 amino acids. V gave up 6 bases and J gave up 7 bases, with 10 bases separating them. In nucleotides, the CDR3 is TGCGCCAGCAGCGAGGGGGTAAATTCACCCCTCCACTTT. It translates to CASSEGVNSPLHF.

The J gene is TRBJ1-3, the V gene TRBV30; 9 bases match TRBD1. Germline assignment: CDR1 GTSNPN and CDR2 SVGIG (reference sequence). The ends lost 1 base at V and 4 bases at J; junction bases unmatched: 5. The CDR3 covers 15 residues. This CDR3 is CAWSDRDRVGNTIYF. CDR3 nucleotides: TGTGCCTGGAGTGACCGGGACAGGGTAGGAAACACCATATATTTT.

The chain links TRBV7-9 to TRBJ2-7; D may be TRBD1 (6 bases). CDR1 and CDR2 (germline): SEHNR, FQNEAQ (reference sequence). The CDR3 runs 14 residues. Trimming took off 1 base at V and 3 bases at J, with 10 bases between the two ends. The CDR3 protein is CASSLGGQIYEQYF. DNA of the CDR3: TGTGCCAGCAGCTTAGGAGGACAGATCTACGAGCAGTACTTC. Combining the CDR3 with reference TRBV7-9 and TRBJ2-7 gives the whole variable domain DTGVSQNPRHKITKRGQNVTFRCDPISEHNRLYWYRQTLGQGPEFLTYFQNEAQLEKSRLLSDRFSAERPKGSFSTLEIQRTEQGDSAMYLCASSLGGQIYEQYFGPGTRLTVT.

This chain connects TRBV4-3 to TRBJ1-5; maybe TRBD1 (5 bases). Germline V gives CDR1 LGHNA, CDR2 YSLEER. The CDR3 loop spans 13 amino acids. The V gene lost 4 bases and the J gene lost 4 bases, with 8 bases spanning the gap. Here the CDR3 reads CASSLGRNQPQHF. The CDR3 DNA reads TGCGCCAGCAGCCTGGGACGGAATCAGCCCCAGCATTTT.

This chain links TRBV29-1 with TRBJ1-2, with D hard to call. This CDR3 contains 13 residues. Deletions cut 0 bases from V and 12 bases from J, with 17 bases between. CDR1 and CDR2 from the germline V gene are SQVTM and ANQGSEA. The CDR3 spells CSVEDLTAGGHTF. The CDR3 region has the DNA TGCAGCGTTGAAGATTTAACAGCGGGAGGGCACACCTTC.

The V call is TRBV20-1, the J call TRBJ2-7, with 7 bases fitting TRBD1. V lost 7 bases and J lost 5; bases outside the gene matches: 5. This CDR3 is built from 11 residues. The germline CDR1 and CDR2 sequences are DFQATT and SNEGSKA (reference sequence). This chain's CDR3 is CSVTGTHEQYF. CDR3 coding DNA: TGCAGTGTGACAGGGACGCACGAGCAGTACTTC.

The genes are TRBV5-1 and TRBJ1-1, with D possibly TRBD1 on 6 matching bases. This CDR3 contains 16 residues. Germline lookup yields CDR1 SGHRS and CDR2 YFSETQ. The V end was cut by 2 bases, the J end by 1 base, with 15 bases between. CDR3 DNA: TGCGCCAGCAGCTTCGCGAGGGTGGGGGCGAACACTGAAGCTTTCTTT. The encoded protein is CASSFARVGANTEAFF.